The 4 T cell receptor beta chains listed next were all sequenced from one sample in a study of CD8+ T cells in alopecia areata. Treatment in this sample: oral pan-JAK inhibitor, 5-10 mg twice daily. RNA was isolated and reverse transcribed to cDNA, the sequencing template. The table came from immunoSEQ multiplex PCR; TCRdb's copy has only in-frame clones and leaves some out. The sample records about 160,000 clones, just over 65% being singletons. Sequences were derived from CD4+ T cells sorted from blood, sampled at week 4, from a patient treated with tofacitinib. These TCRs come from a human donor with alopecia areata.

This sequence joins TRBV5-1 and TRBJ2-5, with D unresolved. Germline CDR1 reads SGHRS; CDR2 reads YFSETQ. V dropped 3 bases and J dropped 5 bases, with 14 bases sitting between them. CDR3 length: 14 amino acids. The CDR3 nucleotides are TGCGCCAGCAGCTCCCCAAGTGGGCGGGAGACCCAGTACTTC. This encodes CASSSPSGRETQYF.

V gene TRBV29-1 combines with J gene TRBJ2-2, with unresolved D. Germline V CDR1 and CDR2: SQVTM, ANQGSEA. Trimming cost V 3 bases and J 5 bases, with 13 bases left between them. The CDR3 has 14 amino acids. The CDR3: CSVESGRPTGELFF. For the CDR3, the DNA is TGCAGCGTTGAGTCTGGAAGACCTACCGGGGAGCTGTTTTTT.

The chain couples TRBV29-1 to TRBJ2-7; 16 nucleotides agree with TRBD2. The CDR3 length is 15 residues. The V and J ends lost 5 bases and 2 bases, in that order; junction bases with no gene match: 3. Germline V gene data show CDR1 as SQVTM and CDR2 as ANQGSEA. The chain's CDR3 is CSVFGTSGGAYEQYF. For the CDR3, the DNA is TGCAGCGTTTTCGGGACTAGCGGGGGGGCCTACGAGCAGTACTTC.

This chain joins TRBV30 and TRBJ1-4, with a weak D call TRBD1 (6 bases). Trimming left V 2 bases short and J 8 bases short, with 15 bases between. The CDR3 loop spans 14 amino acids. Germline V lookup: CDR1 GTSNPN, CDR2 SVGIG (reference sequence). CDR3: CAWSIGGLGEKLFF. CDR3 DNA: TGTGCCTGGAGTATTGGGGGGCTGGGGGAAAAACTGTTTTTT. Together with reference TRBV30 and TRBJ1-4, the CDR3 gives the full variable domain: SQTIHQWPATLVQPVGSPLSLECTVEGTSNPNLYWYRQAAGRGLQLLFYSVGIGQISSEVPQNLSASRPQDRQFILSSKKLLLSDSGFYLCAWSIGGLGEKLFFGSGTQLSVL.